The TCR beta chain described here comes from a study of blood T cell repertoires in COVID-19. About the research overall: Sites across the United States, Italy and Spain contributed samples from acute and convalescent COVID-19.

This CDR3 contains 13 residues. Germline V gives CDR1 SGHTA, CDR2 FQGTGA. Between the trimmed V and J ends, which lost 2 bases and 0 bases, there was a span of 4 bases. Clones were sequenced by immunoSEQ multiplex PCR, and TCRdb holds only the in-frame ones, with some missing. The data show about 58,000 clones, over 75% seen once. The sample taken for sequencing was peripheral blood. The V and J genes are TRBV7-3 and TRBJ1-1; no reliable D call. This clonotype was obtained from a woman aged 55-70 years with active COVID-19. This CDR3 reads CASSLQLNTEAFF. CDR3 nucleotide sequence: TGTGCCAGCAGCTTACAGTTGAACACTGAAGCTTTCTTT.